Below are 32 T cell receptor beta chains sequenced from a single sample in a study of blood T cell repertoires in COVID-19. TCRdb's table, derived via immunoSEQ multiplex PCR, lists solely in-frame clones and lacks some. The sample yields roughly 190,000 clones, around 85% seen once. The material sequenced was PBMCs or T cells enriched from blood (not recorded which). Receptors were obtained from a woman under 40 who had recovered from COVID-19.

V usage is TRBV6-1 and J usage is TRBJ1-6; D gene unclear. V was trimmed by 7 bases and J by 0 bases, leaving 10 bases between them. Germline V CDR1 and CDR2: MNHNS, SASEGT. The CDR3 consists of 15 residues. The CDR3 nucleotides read TGTGCCAGCATCCCGGGTCGCTCCTATAATTCACCCCTCCACTTT. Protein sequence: CASIPGRSYNSPLHF.

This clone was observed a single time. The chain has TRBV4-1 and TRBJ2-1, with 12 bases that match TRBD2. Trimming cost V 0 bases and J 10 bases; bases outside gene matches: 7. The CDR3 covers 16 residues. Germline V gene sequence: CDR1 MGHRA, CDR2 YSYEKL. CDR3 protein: CASSQEKTSGSKEQFF. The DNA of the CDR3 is TGCGCCAGCAGCCAAGAGAAGACTAGCGGGAGCAAAGAGCAGTTCTTC.

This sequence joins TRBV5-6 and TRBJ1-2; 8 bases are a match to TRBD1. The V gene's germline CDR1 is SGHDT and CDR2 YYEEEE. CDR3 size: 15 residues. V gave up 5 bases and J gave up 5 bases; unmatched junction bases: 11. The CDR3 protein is CASRTSGTGPYGYTF. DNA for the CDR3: TGTGCCAGCAGAACATCCGGGACAGGACCTTATGGCTACACCTTC.

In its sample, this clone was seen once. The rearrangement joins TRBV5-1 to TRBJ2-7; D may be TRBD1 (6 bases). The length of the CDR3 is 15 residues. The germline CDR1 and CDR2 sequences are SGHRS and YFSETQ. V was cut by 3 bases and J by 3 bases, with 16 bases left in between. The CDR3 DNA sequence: TGCGCCAGCAGCTCCGACAGGCCCCTCTACTACGAGCAGTACTTC. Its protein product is CASSSDRPLYYEQYF.

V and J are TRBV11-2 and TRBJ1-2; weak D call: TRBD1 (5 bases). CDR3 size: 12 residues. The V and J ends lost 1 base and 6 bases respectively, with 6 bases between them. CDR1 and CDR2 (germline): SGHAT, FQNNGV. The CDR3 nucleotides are TGTGCCAGCAGCTTAGGCAGGGATGGCTACACCTTC. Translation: CASSLGRDGYTF.

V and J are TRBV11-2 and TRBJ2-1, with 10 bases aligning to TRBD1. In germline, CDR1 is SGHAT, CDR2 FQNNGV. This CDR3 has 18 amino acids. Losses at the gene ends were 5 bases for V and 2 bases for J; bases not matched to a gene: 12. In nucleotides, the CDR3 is TGTGCCAGCAGCGGCCGGGACAGGGGTCCTACTACCTACAATGAGCAGTTCTTC. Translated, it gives CASSGRDRGPTTYNEQFF.

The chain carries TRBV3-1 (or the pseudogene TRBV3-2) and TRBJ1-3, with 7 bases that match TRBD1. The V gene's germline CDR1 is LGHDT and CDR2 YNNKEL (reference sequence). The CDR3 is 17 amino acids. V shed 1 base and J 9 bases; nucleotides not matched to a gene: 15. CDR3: CASSQGPGTVERGTIYF. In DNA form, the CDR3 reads TGTGCCAGCAGCCAAGGCCCAGGGACAGTTGAAAGGGGCACCATATATTTT.

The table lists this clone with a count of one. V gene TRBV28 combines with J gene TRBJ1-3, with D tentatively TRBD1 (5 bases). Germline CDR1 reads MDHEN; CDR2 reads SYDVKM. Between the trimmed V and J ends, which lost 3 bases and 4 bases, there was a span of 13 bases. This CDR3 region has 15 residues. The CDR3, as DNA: TGTGCCAGCAGTTTTAGACAGCCGATAGGAAACACCATATATTTT. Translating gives CASSFRQPIGNTIYF.

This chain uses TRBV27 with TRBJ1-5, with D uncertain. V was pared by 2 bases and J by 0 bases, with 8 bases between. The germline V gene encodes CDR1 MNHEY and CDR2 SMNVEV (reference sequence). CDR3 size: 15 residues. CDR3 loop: CASSLEGFSNQPQHF. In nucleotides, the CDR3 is TGTGCCAGCAGTTTAGAGGGTTTTAGCAATCAGCCCCAGCATTTT.

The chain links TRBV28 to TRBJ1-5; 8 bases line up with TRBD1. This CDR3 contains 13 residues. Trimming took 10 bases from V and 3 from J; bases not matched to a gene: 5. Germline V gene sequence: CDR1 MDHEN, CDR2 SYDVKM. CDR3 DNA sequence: TGTGCCATCCTGACAGGGGCCAATCAGCCCCAGCATTTT. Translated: CAILTGANQPQHF.

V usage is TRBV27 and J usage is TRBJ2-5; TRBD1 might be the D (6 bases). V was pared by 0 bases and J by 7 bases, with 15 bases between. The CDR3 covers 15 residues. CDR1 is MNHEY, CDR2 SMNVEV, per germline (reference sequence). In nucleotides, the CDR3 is TGTGCCAGCAGTTTATCACAGGGATTCTTCGGGACCCAGTACTTC. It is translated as CASSLSQGFFGTQYF.

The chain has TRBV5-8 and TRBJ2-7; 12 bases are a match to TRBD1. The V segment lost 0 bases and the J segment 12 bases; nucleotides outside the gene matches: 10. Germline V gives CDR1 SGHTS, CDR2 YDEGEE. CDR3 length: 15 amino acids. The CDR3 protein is CASSLVEGQGASRYF. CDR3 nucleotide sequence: TGTGCCAGCAGCTTGGTTGAGGGACAGGGGGCGTCTCGGTACTTC.

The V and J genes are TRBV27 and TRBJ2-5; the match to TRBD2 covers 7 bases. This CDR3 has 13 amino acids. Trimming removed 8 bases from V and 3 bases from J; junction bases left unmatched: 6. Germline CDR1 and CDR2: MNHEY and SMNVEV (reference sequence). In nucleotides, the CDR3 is TGTGCCAGCGAAAGAAGCGGGAAAGAGACCCAGTACTTC. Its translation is CASERSGKETQYF.

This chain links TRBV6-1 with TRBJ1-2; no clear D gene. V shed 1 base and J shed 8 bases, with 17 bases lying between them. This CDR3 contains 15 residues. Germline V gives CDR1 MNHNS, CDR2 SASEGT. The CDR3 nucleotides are TGTGCCAGCAGTGAAGGTCCCTGGTCCTGGGCCGGCTACACCTTC. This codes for CASSEGPWSWAGYTF.

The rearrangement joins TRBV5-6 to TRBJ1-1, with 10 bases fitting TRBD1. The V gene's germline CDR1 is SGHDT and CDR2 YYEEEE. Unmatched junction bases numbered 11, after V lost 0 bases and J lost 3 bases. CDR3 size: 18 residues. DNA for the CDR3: TGTGCCAGCAGCTTGGAGCGGGACAGGGGTCATTCGGACACTGAAGCTTTCTTT. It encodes CASSLERDRGHSDTEAFF.

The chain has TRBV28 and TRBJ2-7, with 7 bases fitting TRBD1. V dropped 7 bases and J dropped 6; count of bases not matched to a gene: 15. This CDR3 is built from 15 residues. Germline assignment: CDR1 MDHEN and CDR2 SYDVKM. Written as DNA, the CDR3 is TGTGCCAGCACCTCAACCCCGACAGGGTACTCCGAGCAGTACTTC. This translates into CASTSTPTGYSEQYF.

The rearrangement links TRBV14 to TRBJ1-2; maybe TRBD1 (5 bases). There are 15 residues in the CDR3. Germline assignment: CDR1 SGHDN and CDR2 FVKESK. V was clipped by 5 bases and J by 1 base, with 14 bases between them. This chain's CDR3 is CASSFAGRGNYGYTF. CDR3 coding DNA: TGTGCCAGCAGCTTCGCGGGACGGGGTAACTATGGCTACACCTTC.

The CDR3 sequence is CASRPQANTEAFF. CDR3 nucleotides: TGTGCCAGCAGACCCCAAGCGAACACTGAAGCTTTCTTT. The V and J genes are TRBV4-2 and TRBJ1-1; D is unresolved. Per germline, CDR1 LGHNA and CDR2 YNFKEQ. This CDR3 contains 13 residues. The ends were cut back, 6 bases at V and 1 base at J, with 9 bases in the middle.

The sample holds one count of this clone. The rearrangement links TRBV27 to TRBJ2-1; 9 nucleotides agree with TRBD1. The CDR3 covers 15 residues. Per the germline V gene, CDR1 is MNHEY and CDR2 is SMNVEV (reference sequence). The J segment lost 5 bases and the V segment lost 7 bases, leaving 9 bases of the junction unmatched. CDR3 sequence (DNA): TGTGCCAGCAACTTGCCGGGACAGGGAAACAATGAGCAGTTCTTC. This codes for CASNLPGQGNNEQFF.

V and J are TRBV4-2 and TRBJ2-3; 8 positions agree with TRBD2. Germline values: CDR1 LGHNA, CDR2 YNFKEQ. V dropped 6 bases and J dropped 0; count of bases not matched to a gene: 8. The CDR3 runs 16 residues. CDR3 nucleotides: TGTGCCAGCAGGGGGAGCGGGGGCCTTAGCACAGATACGCAGTATTTT. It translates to CASRGSGGLSTDTQYF.

In nucleotides, the CDR3 is TGTGCCAGCAGCCAATCAAGGCAGGGATCTGGCTACACCTTC. This gives the protein CASSQSRQGSGYTF. V gene TRBV3-1 (or the pseudogene TRBV3-2) combines with J gene TRBJ1-2, with D possibly matching TRBD1 (5 bases). Trimming took 2 bases from V and 7 from J, leaving 14 bases between them. CDR3 length: 14 residues. Per the germline V gene, CDR1 is LGHDT and CDR2 is YNNKEL (reference sequence).

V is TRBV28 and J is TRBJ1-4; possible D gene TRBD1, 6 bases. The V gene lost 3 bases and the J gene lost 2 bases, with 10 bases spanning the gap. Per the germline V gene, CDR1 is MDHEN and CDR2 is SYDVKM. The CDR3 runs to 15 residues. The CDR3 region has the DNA TGTGCCAGCAGTTTTTGGCAGGGGACTAATGAAAAACTGTTTTTT. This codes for CASSFWQGTNEKLFF.

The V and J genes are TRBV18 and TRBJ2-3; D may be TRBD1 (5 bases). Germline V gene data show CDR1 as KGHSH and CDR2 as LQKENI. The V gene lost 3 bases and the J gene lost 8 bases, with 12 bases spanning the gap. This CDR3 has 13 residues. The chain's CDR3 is CASSPDKFGTQYF. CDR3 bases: TGTGCCAGCTCACCGGACAAGTTTGGTACGCAGTATTTT.

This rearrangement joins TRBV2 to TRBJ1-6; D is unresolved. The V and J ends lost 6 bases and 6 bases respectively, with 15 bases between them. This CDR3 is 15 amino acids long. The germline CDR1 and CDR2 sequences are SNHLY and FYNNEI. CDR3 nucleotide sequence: TGTGCCAGCAGGTCCGCGGCCGCACCTAATTCACCCCTCCACTTT. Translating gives CASRSAAAPNSPLHF. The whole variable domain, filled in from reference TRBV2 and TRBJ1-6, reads EPEVTQTPSHQVTQMGQEVILRCVPISNHLYFYWYRQILGQKVEFLVSFYNNEISEKSEIFDDQFSVERPDGSNFTLKIRSTKLEDSAMYFCASRSAAAPNSPLHFGNGTRLTVT.

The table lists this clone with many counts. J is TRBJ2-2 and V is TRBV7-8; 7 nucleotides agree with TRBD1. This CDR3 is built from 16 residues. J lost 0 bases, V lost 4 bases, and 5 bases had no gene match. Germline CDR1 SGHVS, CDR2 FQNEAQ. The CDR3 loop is CASSWPGQANTGELFF. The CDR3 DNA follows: TGTGCCAGCAGCTGGCCTGGACAGGCGAACACCGGGGAGCTGTTTTTT.

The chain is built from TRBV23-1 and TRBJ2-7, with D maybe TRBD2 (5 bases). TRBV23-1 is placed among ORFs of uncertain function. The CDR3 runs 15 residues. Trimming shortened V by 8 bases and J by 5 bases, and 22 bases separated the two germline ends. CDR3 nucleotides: TGCGCCAGCTCCGATTCTGGGAGAGTTCTTGACGAGCAGTACTTC. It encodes CASSDSGRVLDEQYF.

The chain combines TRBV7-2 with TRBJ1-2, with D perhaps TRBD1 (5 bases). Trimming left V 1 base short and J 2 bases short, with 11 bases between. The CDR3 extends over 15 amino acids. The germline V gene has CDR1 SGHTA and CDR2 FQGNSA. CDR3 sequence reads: CASSLVFAGNYGYTF. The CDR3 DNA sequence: TGTGCCAGCAGCTTAGTCTTTGCAGGGAACTATGGCTACACCTTC.

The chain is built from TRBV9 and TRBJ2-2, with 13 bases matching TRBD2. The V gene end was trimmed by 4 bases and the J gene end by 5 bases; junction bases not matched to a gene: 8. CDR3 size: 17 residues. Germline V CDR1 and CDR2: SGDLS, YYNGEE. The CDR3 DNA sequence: TGTGCCAGCAGCACCCAGGGACTAGCGGGAACAACCGGGGAGCTGTTTTTT. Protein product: CASSTQGLAGTTGELFF.

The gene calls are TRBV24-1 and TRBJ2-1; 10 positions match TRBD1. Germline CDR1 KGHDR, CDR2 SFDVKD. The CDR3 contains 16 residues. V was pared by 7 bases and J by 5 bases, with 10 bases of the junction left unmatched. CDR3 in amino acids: CATRGRDRGLHNEQFF. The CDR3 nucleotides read TGTGCCACCAGGGGACGTGACAGGGGGCTCCACAATGAGCAGTTCTTC.

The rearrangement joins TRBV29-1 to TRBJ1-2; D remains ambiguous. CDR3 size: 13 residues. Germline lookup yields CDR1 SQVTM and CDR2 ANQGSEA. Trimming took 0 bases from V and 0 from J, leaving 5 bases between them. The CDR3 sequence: CSVEDRPNYGYTF. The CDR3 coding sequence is TGCAGCGTTGAAGACAGGCCTAACTATGGCTACACCTTC.

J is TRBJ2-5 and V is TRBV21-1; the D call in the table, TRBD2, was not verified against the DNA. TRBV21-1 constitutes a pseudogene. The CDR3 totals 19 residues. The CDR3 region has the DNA TGTGCCAGCAGCAAAGCCCCTAGGTTCAGCGGGGGATTCCAAGAGACCCAGTACTTC. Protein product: CASSKAPRFSGGFQETQYF.

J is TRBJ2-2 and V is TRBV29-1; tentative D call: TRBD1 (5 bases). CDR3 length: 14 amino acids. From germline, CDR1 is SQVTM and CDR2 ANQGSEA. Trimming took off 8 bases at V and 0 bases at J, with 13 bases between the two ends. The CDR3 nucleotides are TGCAGCTTCCTGACAGCTCCGAACACCGGGGAGCTGTTTTTT. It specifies CSFLTAPNTGELFF.